This TCR beta chain derives from a study of memory CD4+ T cells and cytomegalovirus serostatus. Study information: This sample comes from healthy Belgian adults, eight or nine CMV seropositive, around 26 seronegative.

Single viable CD3+CD4+CD8-CD45RO+ cells were sorted as the memory CD4+ T cells. Sequencing was performed with immunoSEQ multiplex PCR; in TCRdb, only in-frame clones are kept and a portion is missing. The sample shows 56,000 or so clones, around 76% of them seen only once. The clonotype was recovered from an adult in good health and CMV-seronegative. The sequenced sample consisted of memory CD4+ T cells from blood.

Here the CDR3 reads CASAGMGETLGTEAFF. Written as DNA, the CDR3 is TGTGCCAGCGCCGGGATGGGAGAGACCTTGGGGACTGAAGCTTTCTTT. The chain carries TRBV5-6 and TRBJ1-1; no reliable D call. The V gene lost 7 bases and the J gene lost 5 bases, with 24 bases spanning the gap. There are 16 residues in the CDR3. Germline V gene lookup returns CDR1 SGHDT and CDR2 YYEEEE.